This T cell receptor (beta chain) was sequenced during a study of T-cell memory formation after mild COVID-19. General study results and limits: The finding that pre-infection memory included some responding clones suggested that cross-reactive memory joined.

This clonotype was seen many times. The antigen remains unidentified. It was 5'RACE with constant-segment primers that produced the TCR alpha and TCR beta cDNA libraries, which carried sample barcodes and UMIs. MiXCR, applied by TCRdb to the 5' RACE reads, yields one record per CDR3 protein. The sample holds 360,000 or so distinct CDR3 sequences, approximately 27% seen once. CDR1 and CDR2 (germline): SQVTM, ANQGSEA. CDR3 size: 13 residues. V shed 4 bases, J shed 2 bases, and the junction held 5 bases outside the gene matches. This receptor was obtained from an adult woman who had mild COVID-19 (a few samples of this study predate the infection). Cell type and time point are not known. The sequenced sample consisted of PBMCs or a T cell subset sorted from them (not recorded which). V is TRBV29-1 and J is TRBJ2-7, with TRBD2 identical over 7 bases. CDR3 nucleotides: TGCAGCGTTGGGCGGGGGTCCCCCTACGAGCAGTACTTC. Protein: CSVGRGSPYEQYF.